The 23 T cell receptor beta chains below were found in one sample sequenced in a study of cytomegalovirus exposure and HLA in healthy donors. Produced via immunoSEQ multiplex PCR; TCRdb's table is partial and in-frame only. The sample holds about 190,000 clones, over 65% seen once. Sequenced material: PBMCs. These receptors originate from a man between 18 and 35 years old in good health and CMV-seropositive.

The chain has TRBV27 and TRBJ2-7; tentatively, D is TRBD2 (5 bases). V lost 6 bases and J 2 bases, leaving 26 bases between the germline ends. Germline V gene lookup returns CDR1 MNHEY and CDR2 SMNVEV (reference sequence). The CDR3 extends over 18 amino acids. The CDR3 protein is CASSLTWSEGHPTYEQYF. The CDR3 nucleotides are TGTGCCAGCAGCCTGACATGGTCTGAGGGTCACCCCACCTACGAGCAGTACTTC.

This clone occurred once. J is TRBJ2-7 and V is TRBV19; TRBD2 matches 7 bases. Germline lookup yields CDR1 LNHDA and CDR2 SQIVND (reference sequence). The CDR3 loop spans 14 amino acids. V dropped 11 bases and J dropped 5; count of bases not matched to a gene: 15. This CDR3 is CASQAGSGPHEQYF. For the CDR3, the DNA is TGTGCCTCCCAAGCGGGGAGTGGTCCCCACGAGCAGTACTTC.

The V call is TRBV29-1, the J call TRBJ2-5; the match to TRBD2 covers 7 bases. After removal of 7 bases from V and 2 bases from J, the junction contained 7 bases not matched to a gene. CDR3 length: 13 amino acids. CDR1 is SQVTM, CDR2 ANQGSEA, per germline. CDR3 amino acids: CSGGEGRQETQYF. CDR3 DNA sequence: TGCAGCGGGGGGGAGGGGCGGCAAGAGACCCAGTACTTC.

This sequence joins TRBV18 and TRBJ2-7; tentative D call: TRBD1 (6 bases). This CDR3 has 14 residues. CDR1 is KGHSH, CDR2 LQKENI, per germline. Trimming cost V 2 bases and J 6 bases, with 14 bases left between them. This CDR3 reads CASSPGAGTTEQYF. CDR3 DNA: TGTGCCAGCTCACCAGGGGCAGGGACAACCGAGCAGTACTTC.

V usage is TRBV19 and J usage is TRBJ1-1; no firm D call. The ends were cut back, 10 bases at V and 1 base at J, with 13 bases in the middle. The CDR3 loop spans 13 amino acids. Germline V gives CDR1 LNHDA, CDR2 SQIVND (reference sequence). Written as DNA, the CDR3 is TGTGCCACCGGTAGTGGTGGGAACACTGAAGCTTTCTTT. Its protein is CATGSGGNTEAFF.

The chain has TRBV27 and TRBJ2-7, with TRBD2 matching over 15 bases. CDR1 MNHEY and CDR2 SMNVEV come from the germline V gene (reference sequence). V lost 5 bases and J lost 5; bases outside the gene matches: 13. The CDR3 contains 18 residues. The CDR3 DNA is TGTGCCAGCAGTCGCGGACTAGCGGGAGGGCCCTCGATCCACGAGCAGTACTTC. As protein: CASSRGLAGGPSIHEQYF.

The sample holds one count of this clone. V gene TRBV28 combines with J gene TRBJ2-7; 9 nucleotides align to TRBD1. The CDR3 covers 15 residues. In germline, CDR1 is MDHEN, CDR2 SYDVKM. The trim removed 4 bases at V and 1 base at J, leaving 5 bases unmatched. In nucleotides, the CDR3 is TGTGCCAGCAGTTCGACAGGGGGTTTATCCTACGAGCAGTACTTC. The encoded protein is CASSSTGGLSYEQYF.

The chain combines TRBV19 with TRBJ2-7; D unresolved. Per the germline V gene, CDR1 is LNHDA and CDR2 is SQIVND (reference sequence). V lost 4 bases and J 3 bases, leaving 10 bases between the germline ends. This CDR3 is 13 amino acids long. The chain's CDR3 is CASSKPPGYEQYF. Written as DNA, the CDR3 is TGTGCCAGTAGTAAGCCCCCGGGCTACGAGCAGTACTTC.

This chain uses TRBV5-6 with TRBJ2-1; 10 nucleotides line up with TRBD2. Germline V gene sequence: CDR1 SGHDT, CDR2 YYEEEE. V was pared by 4 bases and J by 7 bases, with 8 bases of the junction left unmatched. This CDR3 region has 15 residues. The DNA for the CDR3 is TGTGCCAGCAGCCCACCCGGGACTAGCGTGAATGAGCAGTTCTTC. As protein: CASSPPGTSVNEQFF.

The chain uses TRBV7-2 and TRBJ2-1; possibly TRBD2 for D (5 bases). Germline V gene lookup returns CDR1 SGHTA and CDR2 FQGNSA. The CDR3 totals 17 residues. The V gene lost 6 bases and the J gene lost 4 bases, with 22 bases spanning the gap. CDR3 DNA: TGTGCCAGCAGTCAACTCAGCTCAGAGTGGAGGTACAATGAGCAGTTCTTC. It is translated as CASSQLSSEWRYNEQFF.

This sequence joins TRBV28 and TRBJ2-1, with 7 bases matching TRBD2. This CDR3 has 16 amino acids. Germline V gene lookup returns CDR1 MDHEN and CDR2 SYDVKM. J lost 2 bases, V lost 5 bases, and 9 bases had no gene match. This CDR3 is CASSTSRGSPYNEQFF. In DNA, the CDR3 is TGTGCCAGCAGTACCTCACGCGGGAGCCCCTACAATGAGCAGTTCTTC.

The chain has TRBV5-4 and TRBJ2-2; 13 bases line up with TRBD2. The ends lost 4 bases at V and 3 bases at J; junction bases unmatched: 6. Germline V CDR1 and CDR2: SGHNT, YYREEE (reference sequence). The CDR3 has 17 amino acids. This chain's CDR3 is CASSGGLAGADTGELFF. For the CDR3, the DNA is TGTGCCAGCAGCGGCGGACTAGCGGGAGCTGACACCGGGGAGCTGTTTTTT.

This clone was seen only a few times. This rearrangement joins TRBV25-1 to TRBJ1-1; D is undetermined. The germline gives CDR1 MGHDK, CDR2 SYGVNS. Trimming stripped 2 bases from V and 1 base from J, with 5 bases between. The CDR3 covers 13 residues. For the CDR3, the DNA is TGTGCCAGCAGTGAAAGAGGGAACACTGAAGCTTTCTTT. Translation gives CASSERGNTEAFF.

The chain recombines TRBV27 with TRBJ2-7, with 7 bases lining up with TRBD1. Trimming removed 6 bases from V and 3 bases from J; junction bases left unmatched: 5. Germline CDR1 is MNHEY and CDR2 is SMNVEV (reference sequence). The CDR3 has 13 amino acids. CDR3: CASSWDSIYEQYF. CDR3 in DNA: TGTGCCAGCAGCTGGGACAGCATCTACGAGCAGTACTTC.

This clone is a singleton in its sample. The chain joins TRBV6-1 to TRBJ1-5; D gene uncertain. Trimming cost V 3 bases and J 2 bases, with 11 bases left between them. The CDR3 runs 15 residues. CDR1 and CDR2 (germline): MNHNS, SASEGT. The chain's CDR3 is CASSDFFSGNQPQHF. In DNA form, the CDR3 reads TGTGCCAGCAGTGACTTTTTCAGTGGCAATCAGCCCCAGCATTTT.

This clone was seen only a few times. This chain connects TRBV5-4 to TRBJ1-4; TRBD1 agrees at 8 bases. The CDR3 length is 15 residues. Germline-derived CDR1 and CDR2 are SGHNT and YYREEE (reference sequence). Trimming cost V 4 bases and J 4 bases; bases outside gene matches: 6. CDR3 in amino acids: CASSNGQGLNEKLFF. Here the CDR3 DNA reads TGTGCCAGCAGCAATGGACAGGGCCTTAATGAAAAACTGTTTTTT.

The chain couples TRBV2 to TRBJ1-1; D gene unclear. V was clipped by 8 bases and J by 3 bases, with 16 bases between them. Germline CDR1 and CDR2: SNHLY and FYNNEI. CDR3 length equals 14 residues. The CDR3 nucleotides read TGTGCCAGCCAAGCCGTCACCGGGGACACTGAAGCTTTCTTT. Translation gives CASQAVTGDTEAFF.

On this clone itself: At the DNA level, this CDR3 is encoded by other sequences in the same sample as well. This chain uses TRBV28 with TRBJ1-5; D is unclear. V dropped 3 bases and J dropped 2 bases, with 5 bases sitting between them. The germline V gene encodes CDR1 MDHEN and CDR2 SYDVKM. This CDR3 spans 13 amino acids. CDR3 sequence (DNA): TGTGCCAGCAGTTTCCTCGGCAATCAGCCCCAGCATTTT. Translating gives CASSFLGNQPQHF.

V and J are TRBV5-4 and TRBJ2-1, with no clear D. Germline V gene data show CDR1 as SGHNT and CDR2 as YYREEE (reference sequence). Trimming left V 4 bases short and J 9 bases short, with 8 bases between. This CDR3 region has 11 residues. CDR3 bases: TGTGCCAGCAGCGGCAGTATTGAGCAGTTCTTC. This codes for CASSGSIEQFF.

V gene TRBV27 combines with J gene TRBJ2-7; D is possibly TRBD1 (5 bases). This CDR3 spans 16 amino acids. Germline CDR1 reads MNHEY; CDR2 reads SMNVEV (reference sequence). V shed 1 base and J shed 0 bases, with 13 bases lying between them. The CDR3 DNA reads TGTGCCAGCAGTTTATGGGGCCCCCCTGGCTCCTACGAGCAGTACTTC. Translating it yields CASSLWGPPGSYEQYF.

The V and J genes are TRBV5-1 and TRBJ1-1, with D tentatively TRBD1 (5 bases). Germline V lookup: CDR1 SGHRS, CDR2 YFSETQ. The CDR3 is 17 amino acids. V lost 0 bases, J lost 3 bases, and 18 bases lay in between. CDR3 coding DNA: TGCGCCAGCAGCTTGGGCAGGGAAGTAATAGGTGACACTGAAGCTTTCTTT. Translated, it gives CASSLGREVIGDTEAFF.

This clone was counted only a few times. The chain joins TRBV5-6 to TRBJ1-2, with D possibly being TRBD1 (5 bases). The CDR3 length is 12 residues. Germline CDR1 is SGHDT and CDR2 is YYEEEE. Trimming removed 1 base from V and 8 bases from J, with 9 bases in between. CDR3 amino acids: CASSLQGGGYTF. As DNA, the CDR3 is TGTGCCAGCAGCTTGCAGGGAGGGGGCTACACCTTC.

The chain has TRBV6-5 and TRBJ1-5, with D maybe TRBD1 (6 bases). The CDR3 is made up of 15 amino acids. Trimming pared 7 bases from V and 7 bases from J, leaving 20 bases between. Germline CDR1 and CDR2: MNHEY and SVGAGI. For the CDR3, the DNA is TGTGCCAGCAATAAGGGGGAGGGCAGGCGGCAGCCCCAGCATTTT. Its protein is CASNKGEGRRQPQHF.